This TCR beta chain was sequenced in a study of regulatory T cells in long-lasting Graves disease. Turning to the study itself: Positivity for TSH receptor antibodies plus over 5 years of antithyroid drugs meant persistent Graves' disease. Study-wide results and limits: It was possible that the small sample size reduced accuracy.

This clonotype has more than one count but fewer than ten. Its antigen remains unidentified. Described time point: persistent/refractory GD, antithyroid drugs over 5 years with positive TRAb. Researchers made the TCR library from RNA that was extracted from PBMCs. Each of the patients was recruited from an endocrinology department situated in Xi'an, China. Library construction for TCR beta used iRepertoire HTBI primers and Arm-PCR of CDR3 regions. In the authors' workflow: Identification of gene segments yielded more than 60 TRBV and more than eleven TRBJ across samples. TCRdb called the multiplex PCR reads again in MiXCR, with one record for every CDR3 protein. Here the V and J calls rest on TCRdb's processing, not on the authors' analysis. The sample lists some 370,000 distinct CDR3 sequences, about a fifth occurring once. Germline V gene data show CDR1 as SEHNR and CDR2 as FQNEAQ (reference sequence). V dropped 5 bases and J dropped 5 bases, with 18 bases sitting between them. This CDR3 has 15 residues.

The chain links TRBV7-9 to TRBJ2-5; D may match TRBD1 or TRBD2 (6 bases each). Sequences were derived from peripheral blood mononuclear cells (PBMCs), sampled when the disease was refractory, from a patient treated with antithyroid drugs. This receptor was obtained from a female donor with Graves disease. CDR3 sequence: CASSTTRRGRETQYF. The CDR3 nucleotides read TGTGCCAGCAGCACGACCCGGAGGGGGAGGGAGACCCAGTACTTC.